The 32 T cell receptor beta chains reported below all come from one sample, sequenced in a study of cytomegalovirus exposure and HLA in healthy donors. The PCR ran on 60 Vbeta and 13 Jbeta primers. The protocol was immunoSEQ multiplex PCR, while the TCRdb copy is restricted to in-frame clones and leaves out a portion. This sample yields some 200,000 clones, of which 75% to 90% are seen a single time; 1.6% belongs to the top ten. Sequencing used PBMCs. The receptors come from a man in his forties or fifties in good health and CMV-seronegative.

The genes are TRBV19 and TRBJ2-7; 12 positions match TRBD1. The V and J ends lost 7 bases and 6 bases, in that order; junction bases with no gene match: 4. The length of the CDR3 is 13 residues. The germline gives CDR1 LNHDA, CDR2 SQIVND (reference sequence). The DNA for the CDR3 is TGTGCCAGTAAAGGGACAGGGGGCTTCGAGCAGTACTTC. Residues: CASKGTGGFEQYF. The complete variable domain, with remaining parts taken from reference TRBV19 and TRBJ2-7, reads DGGITQSPKYLFRKEGQNVTLSCEQNLNHDAMYWYRQDPGQGLRLIYYSQIVNDFQKGDIAEGYSVSREKKESFPLTVTSAQKNPTAFYLCASKGTGGFEQYFGPGTRLTVT.

This chain links TRBV5-5 with TRBJ2-7; possible D gene TRBD1, 6 bases. Germline loops: CDR1 SGHKS, CDR2 YYEKEE (reference sequence). The CDR3 runs 17 residues. V gave up 2 bases and J gave up 1 base, with 19 bases separating them. The CDR3 loop is CASSFSVGQSSSYEQYF. CDR3 in DNA: TGTGCCAGCAGCTTTAGCGTAGGACAGTCCAGTTCCTACGAGCAGTACTTC.

This chain connects TRBV4-1 to TRBJ2-3; TRBD1 agrees at 7 bases. The germline V gene encodes CDR1 MGHRA and CDR2 YSYEKL. The CDR3 runs to 12 residues. V was pared by 3 bases and J by 7 bases, with 1 base of the junction left unmatched. This chain's CDR3 is CASSQDRNTQYF. For the CDR3, the DNA is TGCGCCAGCAGCCAGGACAGGAATACGCAGTATTTT.

This clone was picked up a small number of times. J is TRBJ1-3 and V is TRBV6-5, with D perhaps matching TRBD1 (6 bases). This CDR3 spans 15 amino acids. V lost 6 bases, J lost 0 bases, and 12 bases lay in between. Germline CDR1 is MNHEY and CDR2 is SVGAGI. CDR3 bases: TGTGCCAGCAGCCTCGACAGGTTCTCTGGAAACACCATATATTTT. It specifies CASSLDRFSGNTIYF.

This clone was seen more than once but under ten times. Other nucleotide sequences in the sample specify the same CDR3. The V and J genes are TRBV29-1 and TRBJ1-1; TRBD1 might be the D (5 bases). The V gene lost 0 bases and the J gene lost 4 bases, with 6 bases spanning the gap. Germline CDR1 reads SQVTM; CDR2 reads ANQGSEA. CDR3 size: 12 residues. CDR3 DNA sequence: TGCAGCGTTGAAGAGGGGGGCACTGAAGCTTTCTTT. It encodes CSVEEGGTEAFF.

The chain recombines TRBV18 with TRBJ2-3; 11 bases are shared with TRBD2. The germline V gene has CDR1 KGHSH and CDR2 LQKENI. V lost 5 bases, J lost 1 base, and 5 bases stayed unmatched. The CDR3 is 16 residues long. CDR3 in amino acids: CASSRILAGGTDTQYF. CDR3 DNA sequence: TGTGCCAGCTCAAGGATACTAGCGGGGGGCACAGATACGCAGTATTTT.

The J gene is TRBJ1-1, the V gene TRBV5-5; 9 bases map to TRBD1. The CDR3 spans 14 residues. The V gene's germline CDR1 is SGHKS and CDR2 YYEKEE (reference sequence). V dropped 5 bases and J dropped 5; count of bases not matched to a gene: 7. CDR3 DNA: TGTGCCAGCAGAACCAGGGACAGGGCTACTGAAGCTTTCTTT. This translates into CASRTRDRATEAFF. Variable domain in full (rest from reference TRBV5-5 and TRBJ1-1): DAGVTQSPTHLIKTRGQQVTLRCSPISGHKSVSWYQQVLGQGPQFIFQYYEKEERGRGNFPDRFSARQFPNYSSELNVNALLLGDSALYLCASRTRDRATEAFFGQGTRLTVV.

This clone is a singleton in its sample. This chain connects TRBV7-2 to TRBJ2-1, with TRBD2 matching 8 bases. Germline trimming cut 5 bases from V and 6 bases from J; bases unmatched to any gene: 12. The CDR3 has 16 amino acids. The germline gives CDR1 SGHTA, CDR2 FQGNSA. CDR3 loop: CASSKTGGGPFNEQFF. CDR3 sequence (DNA): TGTGCCAGCAGCAAGACGGGCGGGGGGCCCTTCAATGAGCAGTTCTTC.

The J gene is TRBJ1-3, the V gene TRBV19; TRBD1 is a possible D gene (6 bases). CDR1 is LNHDA, CDR2 SQIVND, per germline (reference sequence). The CDR3 spans 16 residues. The V gene lost 4 bases and the J gene lost 0 bases, with 13 bases spanning the gap. This CDR3 is CASSKRDTSSGNTIYF. CDR3 bases: TGTGCCAGTAGTAAAAGGGACACGAGCTCTGGAAACACCATATATTTT. The complete variable domain, with remaining parts taken from reference TRBV19 and TRBJ1-3, reads DGGITQSPKYLFRKEGQNVTLSCEQNLNHDAMYWYRQDPGQGLRLIYYSQIVNDFQKGDIAEGYSVSREKKESFPLTVTSAQKNPTAFYLCASSKRDTSSGNTIYFGEGSWLTVV.

This chain connects TRBV5-1 to TRBJ2-1; 13 bases map to TRBD2. Germline V gene sequence: CDR1 SGHRS, CDR2 YFSETQ. The CDR3 is made up of 15 amino acids. The junction had 12 bases not matched to a gene; V was cut back by 6 bases and J by 12 bases. CDR3 amino acids: CASNPTSGGFSGQFF. Written as DNA, the CDR3 is TGCGCCAGCAACCCGACTAGCGGGGGGTTTTCAGGGCAGTTCTTC.

V usage is TRBV15 and J usage is TRBJ1-1; the D gene is possibly TRBD1 (5 bases). This CDR3 comprises 14 residues. Germline loops: CDR1 LNHNV, CDR2 YYDKDF (reference sequence). V was pared by 0 bases and J by 13 bases, with 18 bases between. CDR3 DNA: TGTGCCACCAGCAGAGAAGCTGCATCAGGGTATGATTTCTTT. Its translation: CATSREAASGYDFF.

J is TRBJ1-2 and V is TRBV25-1; TRBD1 is a possible D gene (5 bases). V shed 3 bases and J shed 2 bases, with 13 bases lying between them. The CDR3 sequence is 15 residues long. Germline CDR1 MGHDK, CDR2 SYGVNS. The CDR3 bases are TGTGCCAGCAGTGAGGAATTAGGGGCCAACTATGGCTACACCTTC. It specifies CASSEELGANYGYTF.

The chain recombines TRBV28 with TRBJ2-6; D is unresolved. The ends were cut back, 3 bases at V and 0 bases at J, with 15 bases in the middle. The CDR3 sequence is 18 residues long. Germline V CDR1 and CDR2: MDHEN, SYDVKM. CDR3 in amino acids: CASSFLLPGFSGANVLTF. The DNA for the CDR3 is TGTGCCAGCAGTTTCCTACTCCCGGGTTTCTCTGGGGCCAACGTCCTGACTTTC.

The chain links TRBV6-1 to TRBJ2-7; no definite D call. CDR1 and CDR2 (germline): MNHNS, SASEGT. The CDR3 covers 14 residues. With 5 bases removed from V and 6 bases from J, the gap between germline ends came to 17 bases. The CDR3 protein is CASSPPSVSVEQYF. The CDR3 DNA reads TGTGCCAGCAGTCCCCCGAGTGTTTCCGTCGAGCAGTACTTC.

This clone was counted only a few times. V gene TRBV5-6 combines with J gene TRBJ1-3; possible D gene TRBD1, 5 bases. The V and J ends lost 2 bases and 5 bases respectively, with 14 bases between them. Germline CDR1 SGHDT, CDR2 YYEEEE. The CDR3 runs to 15 residues. CDR3 in amino acids: CASSLMGGTRNTIYF. The CDR3 coding sequence is TGTGCCAGCAGCTTAATGGGGGGTACCAGAAACACCATATATTTT.

The V gene is TRBV7-2, the J gene TRBJ2-7, with TRBD2 as a possible D gene (7 bases). Looked up from germline, CDR1 is SGHTA and CDR2 is FQGNSA. The length of the CDR3 is 17 residues. V lost 6 bases to trimming and J lost 5 bases, with 26 bases between them. The CDR3 nucleotides are TGTGCCAGCAGTTTGAAGTCCCCCAGGGGAGGGAGACACGAGCAGTACTTC. The encoded protein is CASSLKSPRGGRHEQYF.

The chain carries TRBV30 and TRBJ2-7; the D gene is possibly TRBD2 (5 bases). CDR1 and CDR2 (germline): GTSNPN, SVGIG (reference sequence). The V and J ends lost 3 bases and 3 bases respectively, with 15 bases between them. The CDR3 is made up of 14 amino acids. CDR3 residues: CAWSAHRDFYEQYF. In DNA, the CDR3 is TGTGCCTGGAGCGCCCACCGGGATTTCTACGAGCAGTACTTC.

Only one count was recorded for this clone. Its ends do not fully match the called genes, so a read error is possible. V usage is TRBV19 and J usage is TRBJ2-5; TRBD2 aligns across 8 bases. This CDR3 has 14 amino acids. From germline, CDR1 is LNHDA and CDR2 SQIVND (reference sequence). As DNA, the CDR3 is TGTGCCAGTAGCATAGCGGGGTCGGGCGAGACCCAGTACTTC. This gives the protein CASSIAGSGETQYF.

The CDR3 coding sequence is TGTGCCACAAGACTAGCGGGAGGGCTGACGGAGCAGTACTTC. Translated: CATRLAGGLTEQYF. V gene TRBV15 combines with J gene TRBJ2-7; TRBD2 aligns across 14 bases. The CDR3 has 14 amino acids. V shed 9 bases, J shed 7 bases, and the junction held 8 bases outside the gene matches. CDR1 is LNHNV and CDR2 is YYDKDF in the germline V gene (reference sequence).

Note on this clone: Germline and junction disagree at one end, which may indicate a read error. V and J are TRBV7-7 and TRBJ2-3, with D maybe TRBD2 (5 bases). The CDR3 loop spans 13 amino acids. The V gene's germline CDR1 is SSHAT and CDR2 FNYEAQ (reference sequence). CDR3 DNA: TGTGCTAGCAGCCGGGGAGCCACAGATACGCAGTATTTT. Translation gives CASSRGATDTQYF.

The chain combines TRBV25-1 with TRBJ2-5; 13 positions agree with TRBD2. The J call is doubtful: the DNA matches TRBJ2-7 better. Germline CDR1 MGHDK, CDR2 SYGVNS. The CDR3 consists of 15 residues. The chain's CDR3 is CASSLTSGRADEQYF. The CDR3 DNA follows: TGTGCCAGCAGTCTAACTAGCGGGAGGGCCGACGAGCAGTACTTC.

The CDR3 protein is CASSSEVLAGGSSYNEQFF. CDR3 bases: TGTGCCAGCAGCTCAGAGGTACTAGCGGGAGGGAGCTCCTACAATGAGCAGTTCTTC. The chain links TRBV14 to TRBJ2-1; 13 bases are shared with TRBD2. The length of the CDR3 is 19 residues. J gave up 0 bases and V 5 bases, and 10 bases lay outside the gene matches. Germline assignment: CDR1 SGHDN and CDR2 FVKESK.

The chain recombines TRBV11-2 with TRBJ1-4, with 7 nucleotides matching TRBD1. The CDR3 totals 15 residues. V trimming: 2 bases; J trimming: 10 bases; junction bases outside the gene matches: 10. Germline V lookup: CDR1 SGHAT, CDR2 FQNNGV. CDR3 region: CASSLKVTGMRKLFF. CDR3 coding DNA: TGTGCCAGCAGCTTAAAGGTGACAGGGATGCGAAAACTGTTTTTT.

The V gene is TRBV11-2, the J gene TRBJ2-3; no reliable D call. Trimming removed 3 bases from V and 1 base from J, with 11 bases in between. The CDR3 loop spans 15 amino acids. Germline V gives CDR1 SGHAT, CDR2 FQNNGV. The CDR3 DNA sequence: TGTGCCAGCAGCTTCCCTGGCCTCCGCACAGATACGCAGTATTTT. Amino acids: CASSFPGLRTDTQYF. Together with reference TRBV11-2 and TRBJ2-3, the CDR3 gives the full variable domain: EAGVAQSPRYKIIEKRQSVAFWCNPISGHATLYWYQQILGQGPKLLIQFQNNGVVDDSQLPKDRFSAERLKGVDSTLKIQPAKLEDSAVYLCASSFPGLRTDTQYFGPGTRLTVL.

This chain uses TRBV28 with TRBJ2-7; TRBD1 aligns across 9 bases. The germline V gene encodes CDR1 MDHEN and CDR2 SYDVKM. With 6 bases clipped from V and 2 bases from J, the junction kept 11 bases outside the gene matches. CDR3 length: 16 residues. The CDR3 DNA follows: TGTGCCAGCAGCCTAAGCACGGGACAGGGTCCCTACGAGCAGTACTTC. Residues: CASSLSTGQGPYEQYF.

The sample holds one count of this clone. The rearrangement joins TRBV13 to TRBJ1-1; no definite D call. The CDR3 spans 13 residues. Germline assignment: CDR1 PRHDT and CDR2 FYEKMQ (reference sequence). Trimming stripped 5 bases from V and 0 bases from J, with 7 bases between. DNA of the CDR3: TGTGCCAGCAGCACAGACCTGAACACTGAAGCTTTCTTT. Amino acid sequence: CASSTDLNTEAFF.

The chain carries TRBV12-5 and TRBJ1-4; D gene uncertain. CDR1 is LGHNT, CDR2 FRNRAP, per germline. Trimming took off 0 bases at V and 0 bases at J, with 17 bases between the two ends. The CDR3 totals 19 residues. The CDR3 here is CASGLVRKGGIATNEKLFF. The CDR3 DNA reads TGTGCTAGTGGTTTGGTCAGGAAGGGAGGGATAGCAACTAATGAAAAACTGTTTTTT.

The chain employs TRBV9 and TRBJ2-7, with D possibly being TRBD1 (6 bases). Between the trimmed V and J ends, which lost 2 bases and 3 bases, there was a span of 12 bases. The CDR3 totals 14 residues. The germline gives CDR1 SGDLS, CDR2 YYNGEE. The CDR3: CASSVSTGFYEQYF. Written as DNA, the CDR3 is TGTGCCAGCAGCGTGTCCACAGGGTTCTACGAGCAGTACTTC.

This chain uses TRBV2 with TRBJ2-1, with D perhaps TRBD2 (6 bases). Per germline, CDR1 SNHLY and CDR2 FYNNEI. This CDR3 spans 14 amino acids. V was clipped by 5 bases and J by 10 bases, with 18 bases between them. The DNA of the CDR3 is TGTGCCAGCAGTCCCTATGCCTTAGCGGCCGAGCAGTTCTTC. Protein: CASSPYALAAEQFF.

A remark on this clone: The sample holds other DNA sequences that translate to the same CDR3. The chain joins TRBV2 to TRBJ2-7, with 9 bases identical to TRBD1. J lost 1 base, V lost 6 bases, and 4 bases had no gene match. This CDR3 region has 14 residues. Per the germline V gene, CDR1 is SNHLY and CDR2 is FYNNEI. CDR3 loop: CASSPGTGSYEQYF. CDR3 bases: TGTGCCAGCAGCCCCGGGACAGGGTCCTACGAGCAGTACTTC.

The chain carries TRBV18 and TRBJ2-3; 14 nucleotides line up with TRBD2. Germline assignment: CDR1 KGHSH and CDR2 LQKENI. The V and J ends lost 1 base and 2 bases, in that order; junction bases with no gene match: 2. CDR3 length: 17 amino acids. The CDR3 DNA sequence: TGTGCCAGCTCACCACGACTAGCGGGGGGGATCACAGATACGCAGTATTTT. Translating it yields CASSPRLAGGITDTQYF.

The V and J genes are TRBV14 and TRBJ2-1; a possible D gene is TRBD1 (7 bases). CDR3 length: 16 residues. The V end lost 4 bases, the J end lost 2 bases, and 15 bases lay between the germline ends. Per germline, CDR1 SGHDN and CDR2 FVKESK. The CDR3 sequence: CASSPTRGTAYNEQFF. The CDR3 coding sequence is TGTGCCAGCAGCCCGACGCGCGGGACAGCCTACAATGAGCAGTTCTTC. Based on the CDR3 plus reference TRBV14 and TRBJ2-1, the full variable domain is EAGVTQFPSHSVIEKGQTVTLRCDPISGHDNLYWYRRVMGKEIKFLLHFVKESKQDESGMPNNRFLAERTGGTYSTLKVQPAELEDSGVYFCASSPTRGTAYNEQFFGPGTRLTVL.